Shown below are 31 T cell receptor beta chains from a single sample sequenced in a study of cytomegalovirus exposure and HLA in healthy donors. This PCR relied on a set of 60 Vbeta primers and 13 Jbeta primers. Measured with immunoSEQ multiplex PCR; TCRdb has only the in-frame clones, and not every one. This repertoire shows 150,000 to 200,000 clones, approximately 82% found once; its top ten account for just over 2%. The sequenced sample consisted of PBMCs. The receptors shown here come from a woman under 30 in good health and CMV-seropositive.

The rearrangement uses TRBV29-1 and TRBJ2-1; the D gene is possibly TRBD2 (5 bases). Trimming cost V 7 bases and J 1 base, with 14 bases left between them. Per the germline V gene, CDR1 is SQVTM and CDR2 is ANQGSEA. The CDR3 is 14 amino acids. The CDR3 bases are TGCAGCGGTAGGACCCGAGGGTCCTACAATGAGCAGTTCTTC. Translated: CSGRTRGSYNEQFF.

V is TRBV5-1 and J is TRBJ2-5; 10 bases are shared with TRBD1. The CDR3 length is 14 residues. Germline lookup yields CDR1 SGHRS and CDR2 YFSETQ. Losses at the gene ends were 0 bases for V and 4 bases for J; bases not matched to a gene: 0. As DNA, the CDR3 is TGCGCCAGCAGCTTGGGGGACAGGGGAGAGACCCAGTACTTC. It codes for CASSLGDRGETQYF.

The rearrangement uses TRBV9 and TRBJ1-3; D ambiguous. In germline, CDR1 is SGDLS, CDR2 YYNGEE. Trimming left V 0 bases short and J 3 bases short, with 10 bases between. This CDR3 spans 15 amino acids. The chain's CDR3 is CASSVAPEGGNTIYF. In nucleotides, the CDR3 is TGTGCCAGCAGCGTAGCCCCGGAGGGTGGAAACACCATATATTTT.

The chain combines TRBV4-1 with TRBJ1-6; no clear D gene. The ends were cut back, 4 bases at V and 7 bases at J, with 5 bases in the middle. There are 12 residues in the CDR3. Germline V gives CDR1 MGHRA, CDR2 YSYEKL. The CDR3 here is CASSPLNSPLHF. Here the CDR3 DNA reads TGCGCCAGCAGCCCGCTAAATTCACCCCTCCACTTT.

This sequence joins TRBV7-9 and TRBJ2-5, with D perhaps TRBD2 (6 bases). V gave up 2 bases and J gave up 3 bases, with 7 bases separating them. Germline loops: CDR1 SEHNR, CDR2 FQNEAQ (reference sequence). This CDR3 is built from 13 residues. The CDR3 DNA is TGTGCCAGCAGCTTACCGGGGGAAGAGACCCAGTACTTC. Amino acids: CASSLPGEETQYF.

V and J are TRBV9 and TRBJ2-1; D is unresolved. The CDR3 runs to 15 residues. Germline assignment: CDR1 SGDLS and CDR2 YYNGEE. With 3 bases removed from V and 0 bases from J, the gap between germline ends came to 10 bases. For the CDR3, the DNA is TGTGCCAGCAGCGGGGCTGGTAGCTCCTACAATGAGCAGTTCTTC. This encodes CASSGAGSSYNEQFF.

The chain links TRBV18 to TRBJ1-5; TRBD1 agrees at 8 bases. The trim removed 4 bases at V and 2 bases at J, leaving 7 bases unmatched. The length of the CDR3 is 16 residues. Germline V gene sequence: CDR1 KGHSH, CDR2 LQKENI. CDR3 sequence reads: CASSQTGEVGNQPQHF. CDR3 coding DNA: TGTGCCAGCTCACAGACAGGGGAGGTCGGCAATCAGCCCCAGCATTTT.

This CDR3 is CASSRVQGAVGYEQFF. CDR3 nucleotides: TGCGCCAGCAGCCGCGTACAGGGTGCGGTTGGCTATGAGCAGTTCTTC. V and J are TRBV4-1 and TRBJ2-1, with D possibly TRBD1 on 6 matching bases. Trimming took off 4 bases at V and 8 bases at J, with 21 bases between the two ends. From germline, CDR1 is MGHRA and CDR2 YSYEKL. CDR3 length: 16 amino acids.

V usage is TRBV9 and J usage is TRBJ2-1; 8 positions agree with TRBD2. Germline CDR1 is SGDLS and CDR2 is YYNGEE. Germline trimming cut 1 base from V and 9 bases from J; bases unmatched to any gene: 6. This CDR3 region has 14 residues. The CDR3 region is CASSVTGGGGEQFF. CDR3 DNA sequence: TGTGCCAGCAGCGTAACGGGGGGGGGTGGTGAGCAGTTCTTC.

Comments on this clone: The final CDR3 position lacks the conserved phenylalanine or tryptophan, pointing to a likely read error. No DNA is shown, since the ends of the CDR3 on it are uncertain; the CDR3 is the one TCRdb lists. The genes are TRBV6-5 and TRBJ2-7; no DNA check was done on the table's D call, TRBD1. The CDR3 is 12 residues long, ends included. Germline V CDR1 and CDR2: MNHEY, SVGAGI. CDR3 amino acids: CASSSPGTEISD.

This clone was seen only a few times. The chain joins TRBV5-1 to TRBJ2-7; the D gene is possibly TRBD1 (6 bases). The V gene's germline CDR1 is SGHRS and CDR2 YFSETQ. Trimming removed 9 bases at V and 11 bases at J, with 15 bases between. The CDR3 totals 10 residues. The CDR3 sequence: CATLQGYEYF. CDR3 nucleotides: TGCGCCACCTTACAGGGTTATGAGTACTTC.

The chain is built from TRBV7-9 and TRBJ2-5; weak D call: TRBD2 (5 bases). The germline V and J ends were trimmed by 5 bases and 9 bases, with 10 bases remaining between them. The CDR3 runs 11 residues. The germline V gene encodes CDR1 SEHNR and CDR2 FQNEAQ (reference sequence). In nucleotides, the CDR3 is TGTGCCAGCAGCCAAGAGAGGGCCCAGTACTTC. Its protein is CASSQERAQYF.

The chain recombines TRBV4-1 with TRBJ1-1; D remains ambiguous. Germline V gene lookup returns CDR1 MGHRA and CDR2 YSYEKL. CDR3 length: 15 amino acids. Trimming took off 3 bases at V and 1 base at J, with 12 bases between the two ends. For the CDR3, the DNA is TGCGCCAGCAGCCATTACTCATTTAAGAACACTGAAGCTTTCTTT. Its protein product is CASSHYSFKNTEAFF.

The J gene is TRBJ2-2, the V gene TRBV6-1; D remains unclear. Deletions cut 2 bases from V and 5 bases from J, with 3 bases between. The CDR3 loop spans 12 amino acids. CDR1 and CDR2 from the germline V gene are MNHNS and SASEGT. In DNA form, the CDR3 reads TGTGCCAGCAGTGAATTAACCGGGGAGCTGTTTTTT. Protein sequence: CASSELTGELFF.

V and J are TRBV4-2 and TRBJ1-1; D uncertain. The CDR3 is made up of 13 amino acids. The V gene's germline CDR1 is LGHNA and CDR2 YNFKEQ. Trimming removed 0 bases from V and 4 bases from J, with 6 bases in between. CDR3 protein: CASSQDPVTEAFF. The DNA for the CDR3 is TGTGCCAGCAGCCAAGATCCGGTCACTGAAGCTTTCTTT.

This clone was detected a few times. The chain links TRBV2 to TRBJ2-7; TRBD1 matches at 9 bases. The V segment lost 9 bases and the J segment 4 bases; nucleotides outside the gene matches: 4. Germline CDR1 SNHLY, CDR2 FYNNEI. The CDR3 contains 12 residues. The CDR3 DNA reads TGTGCCAGGGACAGGGGAAATTACGAGCAGTACTTC. Its protein product is CARDRGNYEQYF.

This clone was counted a few times. V usage is TRBV18 and J usage is TRBJ1-6, with 8 positions matching TRBD1. This CDR3 contains 15 residues. Germline CDR1 KGHSH, CDR2 LQKENI. The V and J ends lost 5 bases and 8 bases, in that order; junction bases with no gene match: 8. The CDR3 nucleotides read TGTGCCAGCTCAGATTCGACAGGGGTAGATTCACCCCTCCACTTT. The encoded protein is CASSDSTGVDSPLHF.

The chain has TRBV4-2 and TRBJ2-1, with TRBD2 matching 8 bases. The V gene's germline CDR1 is LGHNA and CDR2 YNFKEQ. The CDR3 has 18 residues. The J segment lost 3 bases and the V segment lost 1 base, leaving 11 bases of the junction unmatched. Written as DNA, the CDR3 is TGTGCCAGCAGCCAAGTCCGGTCATCGGGACTAGACTACAATGAGCAGTTCTTC. It translates to CASSQVRSSGLDYNEQFF.

This sequence joins TRBV6-5 and TRBJ2-1, with D perhaps matching TRBD2 (6 bases). Germline loops: CDR1 MNHEY, CDR2 SVGAGI. V dropped 4 bases and J dropped 7 bases, with 17 bases sitting between them. There are 15 residues in the CDR3. The CDR3 loop is CASSSLRDFENEQFF. CDR3 bases: TGTGCCAGCAGTTCGCTCCGGGACTTTGAAAATGAGCAGTTCTTC.

This chain joins TRBV19 and TRBJ2-5; D is uncertain. This CDR3 has 13 amino acids. Germline V gives CDR1 LNHDA, CDR2 SQIVND (reference sequence). Trimming cost V 7 bases and J 4 bases, with 13 bases left between them. The CDR3 DNA reads TGTGCCAGTACCCAATCAGGAAGAGAGACCCAGTACTTC. It is translated as CASTQSGRETQYF.

The CDR3 DNA reads TGTGCCAGTAGCAACCAAGAGACCCAGTACTTC. Its protein product is CASSNQETQYF. The J gene is TRBJ2-5, the V gene TRBV19; D not resolved. CDR1 LNHDA and CDR2 SQIVND come from the germline V gene (reference sequence). Trimming took off 6 bases at V and 0 bases at J, with 2 bases between the two ends. The CDR3 has 11 amino acids. The full variable domain, in which reference TRBV19 and TRBJ2-5 provide the parts outside the CDR3, is DGGITQSPKYLFRKEGQNVTLSCEQNLNHDAMYWYRQDPGQGLRLIYYSQIVNDFQKGDIAEGYSVSREKKESFPLTVTSAQKNPTAFYLCASSNQETQYFGPGTRLLVL.

This clone was seen only a few times. V and J are TRBV5-4 and TRBJ2-5; 10 nucleotides align to TRBD2. V dropped 2 bases and J dropped 4; count of bases not matched to a gene: 8. The CDR3 consists of 16 residues. Germline CDR1 and CDR2: SGHNT and YYREEE (reference sequence). The CDR3 loop reads CASSFPGLAISETQYF. The CDR3 nucleotides are TGTGCCAGCAGCTTCCCGGGACTAGCGATTTCAGAGACCCAGTACTTC.

The chain employs TRBV7-2 and TRBJ2-3; 11 bases are shared with TRBD2. This CDR3 is built from 17 residues. V trimming: 2 bases; J trimming: 5 bases; junction bases outside the gene matches: 9. The germline CDR1 and CDR2 sequences are SGHTA and FQGNSA. Here the CDR3 reads CASSLRASGGRGDTQYF. Here the CDR3 DNA reads TGTGCCAGCAGCTTACGGGCTAGCGGGGGGCGGGGAGATACGCAGTATTTT.

This clone has just a few counts. The rearrangement uses TRBV2 and TRBJ2-3, with a tentative D call TRBD2 (6 bases). The CDR3 covers 14 residues. V was shortened by 8 bases and J by 1 base, with 13 bases between the two germline ends. The germline CDR1 and CDR2 sequences are SNHLY and FYNNEI. DNA for the CDR3: TGTGCCAGCGGCGGCGGGACCCGCACAGATACGCAGTATTTT. Protein: CASGGGTRTDTQYF.

This chain uses TRBV7-3 with TRBJ2-3, with D perhaps TRBD2 (7 bases). CDR3 size: 15 residues. Looked up from germline, CDR1 is SGHTA and CDR2 is FQGTGA. V was trimmed by 5 bases and J by 7 bases, leaving 19 bases between them. CDR3 residues: CASSPGDGGPHTQYF. In DNA form, the CDR3 reads TGTGCCAGCAGCCCCGGGGACGGGGGGCCCCATACGCAGTATTTT.

The genes are TRBV5-4 and TRBJ2-3, with 10 bases fitting TRBD1. The germline V gene has CDR1 SGHNT and CDR2 YYREEE (reference sequence). V gave up 5 bases and J gave up 4 bases; unmatched junction bases: 4. This CDR3 region has 14 residues. The DNA for the CDR3 is TGTGCCAGCAGGACAGGGGGCATCGCAGATACGCAGTATTTT. Protein: CASRTGGIADTQYF.

This clone occurred a few times. The chain links TRBV2 to TRBJ1-2; a weak D match, TRBD1 (5 bases). Trimming cost V 1 base and J 8 bases, with 14 bases left between them. The germline V gene encodes CDR1 SNHLY and CDR2 FYNNEI. The CDR3 sequence is 14 residues long. The CDR3 nucleotides read TGTGCCAGCAGTGAAGGGGTCAGGGTCGGCGGCTACACCTTC. It encodes CASSEGVRVGGYTF.

As for this clone: One junction end disagrees with the germline gene, perhaps due to a read error. The V and J genes are TRBV4-1 and TRBJ1-2; maybe TRBD1 (5 bases). The CDR3 spans 14 residues. Germline V gene data show CDR1 as MGHRA and CDR2 as YSYEKL. CDR3 sequence (DNA): TGTGCCAGCAGCCAAGAATGGTCTGGGGCTGGCTACACCTTC. As protein: CASSQEWSGAGYTF.

The gene calls are TRBV4-2 and TRBJ1-2, with 8 bases lining up with TRBD1. Germline CDR1 and CDR2: LGHNA and YNFKEQ. V was pared by 1 base and J by 1 base, with 8 bases of the junction left unmatched. This CDR3 region has 17 residues. DNA for the CDR3: TGTGCCAGCAGCCAAGGGGTGGGACAGGAATTTAACTATGGCTACACCTTC. The encoded protein is CASSQGVGQEFNYGYTF.

With respect to this clone: At one end, the junction sequence differs from germline, possibly due to a read error. The rearrangement uses TRBV15 and TRBJ2-4; TRBD1 agrees at 8 bases. The CDR3 contains 16 residues. Germline CDR1 and CDR2: LNHNV and YYDKDF (reference sequence). CDR3 residues: CATSRNQGAAKNSQYF. The CDR3 nucleotides read TGTGCCACCAGCAGAAACCAGGGGGCTGCCAAAAACAGTCAGTACTTC.

The genes are TRBV7-2 and TRBJ1-6; D is unresolved. The CDR3 totals 16 residues. In germline, CDR1 is SGHTA, CDR2 FQGNSA. The V gene lost 6 bases and the J gene lost 6 bases, with 18 bases spanning the gap. CDR3 in amino acids: CASRYSIGGGNSPLHF. The CDR3 DNA sequence: TGTGCCAGCAGGTATTCGATAGGCGGAGGTAATTCACCCCTCCACTTT.